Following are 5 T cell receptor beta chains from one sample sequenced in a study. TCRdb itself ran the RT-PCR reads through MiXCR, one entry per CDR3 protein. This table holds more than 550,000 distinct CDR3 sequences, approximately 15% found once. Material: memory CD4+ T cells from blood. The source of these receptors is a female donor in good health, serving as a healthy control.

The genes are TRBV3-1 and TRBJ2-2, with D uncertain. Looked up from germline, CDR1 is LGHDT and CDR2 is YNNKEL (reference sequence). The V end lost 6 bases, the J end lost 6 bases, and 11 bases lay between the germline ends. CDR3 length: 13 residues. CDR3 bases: TGTGCCAGCAGACGAGGTATGGCCGGGGAGCTGTTTTTT. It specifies CASRRGMAGELFF.

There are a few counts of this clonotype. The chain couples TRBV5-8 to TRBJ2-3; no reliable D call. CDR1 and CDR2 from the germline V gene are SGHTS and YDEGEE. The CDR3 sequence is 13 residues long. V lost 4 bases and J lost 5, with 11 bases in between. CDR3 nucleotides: TGTGCCAGCAGCGCTGATCCGAAAGATACGCAGTATTTT. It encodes CASSADPKDTQYF.

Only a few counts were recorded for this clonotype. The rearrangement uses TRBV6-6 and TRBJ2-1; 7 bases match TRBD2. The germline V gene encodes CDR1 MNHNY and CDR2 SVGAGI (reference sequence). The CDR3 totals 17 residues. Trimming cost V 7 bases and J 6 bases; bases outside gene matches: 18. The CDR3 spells CASIKTGRAGAPNEQFF. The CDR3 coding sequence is TGTGCCAGCATCAAAACGGGGCGGGCGGGAGCCCCCAATGAGCAGTTCTTC.

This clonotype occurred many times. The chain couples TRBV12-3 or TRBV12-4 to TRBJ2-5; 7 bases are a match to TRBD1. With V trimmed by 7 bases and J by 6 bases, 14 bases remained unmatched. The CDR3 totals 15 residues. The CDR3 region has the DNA TGTGCCAGCACCCCGGGACAGTCTTCGGGGAAGACCCAGTACTTC. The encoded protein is CASTPGQSSGKTQYF.

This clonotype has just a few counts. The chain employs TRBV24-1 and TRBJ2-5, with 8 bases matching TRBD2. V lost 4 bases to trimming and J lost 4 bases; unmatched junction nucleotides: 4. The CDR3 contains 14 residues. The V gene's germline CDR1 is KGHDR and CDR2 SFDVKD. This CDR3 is CATSDVSGRETQYF. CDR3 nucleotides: TGTGCCACCAGTGACGTGAGCGGGAGAGAGACCCAGTACTTC.